This T cell receptor beta chain is from a study of control samples from healthy donors and cancer patients. The protocol was immunoSEQ multiplex PCR, while the TCRdb copy is restricted to in-frame clones and leaves out a portion. Of 70,000 or so clones detected, about nine tenths appear once; the ten largest clones hold around 20%. CDR1 and CDR2 from the germline V gene are SGHTA and FQGNSA. This CDR3 is 15 amino acids long. Trimming stripped 3 bases from V and 0 bases from J, with 11 bases between. This TCR was sampled from a man aged 55 to 69 with lung cancer. The sample comprised PBMCs. J is TRBJ1-2 and V is TRBV7-2, with D perhaps matching TRBD1 (6 bases). The CDR3 DNA reads as TGTGCCAGCAGCTTGACGGCAGGGGCTAACTATGGCTACACCTTC. It encodes CASSLTAGANYGYTF. The full variable domain, in which reference TRBV7-2 and TRBJ1-2 provide the parts outside the CDR3, is GAGVSQSPSNKVTEKGKDVELRCDPISGHTALYWYRQSLGQGLEFLIYFQGNSAPDKSGLPSDRFSAERTGGSVSTLTIQRTQQEDSAVYLCASSLTAGANYGYTFGSGTRLTVV.